This T cell receptor (beta chain) was captured by sequencing in a study of vaccination and CD4 T cells after COVID-19. Overall study context: Post-vaccine specimens were obtained a median 72 days after dose two (range 14 to 241).

About this clonotype itself: What it recognizes is unknown.

V was clipped by 4 bases and J by 0 bases, with 7 bases between them. Germline-derived CDR1 and CDR2 are SGHDN and FVKESK. This CDR3 region has 14 residues. Cultured CD4+ T cell DNA underwent sequencing with the Oncomine TCR Beta short-read assay. MiXCR, applied by TCRdb to the PCR reads, yields one record per CDR3 protein. Of roughly 10,000 distinct CDR3 sequences in the sample, roughly 67% were seen once. This sample's treatment: roughly 10-day PBMC culture with coronavirus spike peptide pools or control peptides (ViraFEST assay). V gene TRBV14 combines with J gene TRBJ1-3; D gene ambiguous. Material: CD4+ T cells from blood, cultured in vitro. The sequence was obtained from a human donor who had recovered from COVID-19. Here the CDR3 DNA reads TGTGCCAGCAGCCTGTTGAGCTCTGGAAACACCATATATTTT. This encodes CASSLLSSGNTIYF.